This entry lists 25 T cell receptor beta chains sequenced from one sample in a study of CD8 T cells in Susac syndrome. RNA totalling about 0.5 to 1 ug underwent reverse transcription with random hexamers. MiXCR was run by TCRdb on the immunoSEQ multiplex PCR reads, yielding one entry per CDR3 protein. This repertoire shows hundreds of thousands of distinct CDR3 sequences, less than 96% found once; its top ten account for roughly 0.1%. The sequencing input was CD4+ T cells from PBMCs. Receptor source: a human donor with Susac syndrome.

The rearrangement links TRBV20-1 to TRBJ1-2, with unresolved D. The germline CDR1 and CDR2 sequences are DFQATT and SNEGSKA (reference sequence). The ends were cut back, 1 base at V and 4 bases at J, with 13 bases in the middle. This CDR3 has 14 residues. CDR3 region: CSARVGSAGYGYTF. The CDR3, as DNA: TGCAGTGCTAGAGTAGGGTCAGCGGGCTATGGCTACACCTTC.

The rearrangement links TRBV20-1 to TRBJ1-2; no clear D gene. The germline V and J ends were trimmed by 5 bases and 5 bases, with 9 bases remaining between them. The CDR3 extends over 11 amino acids. CDR1 is DFQATT and CDR2 is SNEGSKA in the germline V gene (reference sequence). The CDR3 loop is CSAGGLYGYTF. CDR3 DNA: TGCAGTGCTGGTGGACTTTATGGCTACACCTTC.

This chain connects TRBV20-1 to TRBJ1-1, with unresolved D. Germline V lookup: CDR1 DFQATT, CDR2 SNEGSKA (reference sequence). The CDR3 extends over 12 amino acids. V was shortened by 0 bases and J by 11 bases, with 13 bases between the two germline ends. In DNA, the CDR3 is TGCAGTGCTAGAGATTTACGGGAGCGGGCTTTCTTT. It yields the protein CSARDLRERAFF.

In its sample, this clonotype was seen once. The rearrangement uses TRBV29-1 and TRBJ2-7; 9 positions match TRBD2. CDR3 length equals 14 residues. Germline V gene sequence: CDR1 SQVTM, CDR2 ANQGSEA. With V trimmed by 3 bases and J by 3 bases, 6 bases remained unmatched. CDR3 in amino acids: CSVDFGSGSYEQYF. The CDR3 DNA reads TGCAGCGTTGATTTCGGTAGCGGGAGCTACGAGCAGTACTTC.

The rearrangement joins TRBV30 to TRBJ1-3, with D hard to call. Germline loops: CDR1 GTSNPN, CDR2 SVGIG (reference sequence). This CDR3 has 13 amino acids. Trimming took 5 bases from V and 0 from J, leaving 8 bases between them. The CDR3 bases are TGTGCCTGGGCATCTGACTCTGGAAACACCATATATTTT. Encoded protein: CAWASDSGNTIYF. The whole variable domain, remainder taken from reference TRBV30 and TRBJ1-3, is SQTIHQWPATLVQPVGSPLSLECTVEGTSNPNLYWYRQAAGRGLQLLFYSVGIGQISSEVPQNLSASRPQDRQFILSSKKLLLSDSGFYLCAWASDSGNTIYFGEGSWLTVV.

The chain couples TRBV5-1 to TRBJ2-3, with D possibly TRBD2 on 5 matching bases. V was pared by 0 bases and J by 3 bases, with 5 bases between. Germline assignment: CDR1 SGHRS and CDR2 YFSETQ. The CDR3 contains 13 residues. CDR3 sequence reads: CASSLVATDTQYF. As DNA, the CDR3 is TGCGCCAGCAGCTTGGTAGCGACAGATACGCAGTATTTT.

The chain recombines TRBV25-1 with TRBJ2-3; D remains unclear. The CDR3 is 12 amino acids. Trimming shortened V by 8 bases and J by 1 base, and 7 bases separated the two germline ends. The germline gives CDR1 MGHDK, CDR2 SYGVNS. The CDR3 loop reads CASRRGTDTQYF. CDR3 in DNA: TGTGCCAGCCGCCGGGGCACAGATACGCAGTATTTT.

The J gene is TRBJ1-4, the V gene TRBV4-2; TRBD1 agrees at 9 bases. V was pared by 4 bases and J by 3 bases, with 6 bases of the junction left unmatched. This CDR3 is built from 16 residues. The germline gives CDR1 LGHNA, CDR2 YNFKEQ. CDR3 in amino acids: CASSLQGAQANEKLFF. DNA of the CDR3: TGTGCCAGCAGCCTACAGGGGGCGCAGGCTAATGAAAAACTGTTTTTT.

This chain connects TRBV7-9 to TRBJ2-7; D not resolved. Per the germline V gene, CDR1 is SEHNR and CDR2 is FQNEAQ (reference sequence). V was cut by 1 base and J by 5 bases, with 6 bases left in between. The CDR3 consists of 12 residues. CDR3 amino acids: CASSLVMDEQYF. As DNA, the CDR3 is TGTGCCAGCAGCTTAGTGATGGACGAGCAGTACTTC.

A single count supports this clonotype. The rearrangement uses TRBV20-1 and TRBJ2-1; TRBD2 agrees at 11 bases. V lost 3 bases to trimming and J lost 8 bases; unmatched junction nucleotides: 9. The CDR3 sequence is 15 residues long. From germline, CDR1 is DFQATT and CDR2 SNEGSKA (reference sequence). The DNA of the CDR3 is TGCAGTGCTAGGCCGGCTAGCGGGAGGCCCGATGAGCAGTTCTTC. Amino acid sequence: CSARPASGRPDEQFF.

The gene calls are TRBV29-1 and TRBJ2-1; D gene unclear. The CDR3 is 18 amino acids. Germline lookup yields CDR1 SQVTM and CDR2 ANQGSEA. V lost 4 bases and J 0 bases, leaving 22 bases between the germline ends. DNA of the CDR3: TGCAGCGTTGGCGGTACTAATTCCGCAACTCGCTCCTACAATGAGCAGTTCTTC. Protein product: CSVGGTNSATRSYNEQFF.

Comments on this clonotype: One junction end does not reproduce the germline sequence, and a read error may be involved. CDR3 sequence reads: CASSLARTSEQFF. CDR3 in DNA: TGTGCTAGCAGCTTGGCAAGGACTAGTGAGCAGTTCTTC. The rearrangement joins TRBV7-7 to TRBJ2-1, with 7 positions matching TRBD2. The CDR3 is 13 residues long. Germline lookup yields CDR1 SSHAT and CDR2 FNYEAQ (reference sequence).

The rearrangement joins TRBV20-1 to TRBJ1-4; D is possibly TRBD1 (6 bases). This CDR3 spans 14 amino acids. Germline V gives CDR1 DFQATT, CDR2 SNEGSKA (reference sequence). Trimming took off 6 bases at V and 6 bases at J, with 17 bases between the two ends. CDR3 region: CSANTGNPYEKLFF. CDR3 nucleotide sequence: TGCAGTGCAAATACAGGGAATCCCTATGAAAAACTGTTTTTT.

This chain joins TRBV20-1 and TRBJ2-7, with 7 bases identical to TRBD1. CDR3 length: 15 residues. The V gene end was trimmed by 4 bases and the J gene end by 0 bases; junction bases not matched to a gene: 9. Germline assignment: CDR1 DFQATT and CDR2 SNEGSKA (reference sequence). The CDR3 region is CSATNRGVSSYEQYF. In DNA form, the CDR3 reads TGCAGTGCTACAAACAGGGGTGTTAGCTCCTACGAGCAGTACTTC.

The gene calls are TRBV29-1 and TRBJ2-5; 8 nucleotides line up with TRBD1. Looked up from germline, CDR1 is SQVTM and CDR2 is ANQGSEA. The CDR3 totals 13 residues. Germline trimming cut 4 bases from V and 2 bases from J; bases unmatched to any gene: 3. The CDR3 loop is CSVARGLQETQYF. The CDR3 region has the DNA TGCAGCGTTGCCAGGGGGCTGCAAGAGACCCAGTACTTC. Supplemented by reference TRBV29-1 and TRBJ2-5, the full variable domain reads SAVISQKPSRDICQRGTSLTIQCQVDSQVTMMFWYRQQPGQSLTLIATANQGSEATYESGFVIDKFPISRPNLTFSTLTVSNMSPEDSSIYLCSVARGLQETQYFGPGTRLLVL.

A few counts support this clonotype. The V and J genes are TRBV19 and TRBJ2-5; 7 bases align to TRBD1. Trimming at V came to 5 bases and at J to 2 bases, leaving 5 bases not matched to a gene. Germline CDR1 and CDR2: LNHDA and SQIVND (reference sequence). The CDR3 runs 14 residues. The CDR3 sequence is CASSPPGQQETQYF. CDR3 coding DNA: TGTGCCAGTAGTCCTCCGGGACAGCAAGAGACCCAGTACTTC.

J is TRBJ1-1 and V is TRBV4-1, with TRBD1 identical over 10 bases. The V gene's germline CDR1 is MGHRA and CDR2 YSYEKL. Trimming at V came to 4 bases and at J to 1 base, leaving 12 bases not matched to a gene. The CDR3 loop spans 18 amino acids. The chain's CDR3 is CASSRGTGDNIWNTEAFF. The CDR3 nucleotides read TGCGCCAGCAGCCGAGGGACAGGGGACAATATTTGGAACACTGAAGCTTTCTTT.

V and J are TRBV29-1 and TRBJ1-4; a possible D gene is TRBD1 (6 bases). V was cut by 4 bases and J by 6 bases, with 12 bases left in between. This CDR3 has 13 residues. Germline V gene data show CDR1 as SQVTM and CDR2 as ANQGSEA. CDR3 in amino acids: CSVVGGVYEKLFF. The CDR3 DNA reads TGCAGCGTTGTGGGGGGCGTATATGAAAAACTGTTTTTT.

The table lists this clonotype with a count of one. The genes are TRBV9 and TRBJ2-2; possible D gene TRBD1, 6 bases. The length of the CDR3 is 15 residues. V lost 5 bases, J lost 5 bases, and 16 bases lay in between. CDR1 SGDLS and CDR2 YYNGEE come from the germline V gene. The CDR3 is CASSPGRQGTGELFF. CDR3 DNA: TGTGCCAGCAGTCCAGGGCGGCAGGGGACCGGGGAGCTGTTTTTT.

The chain carries TRBV20-1 and TRBJ2-3; a weak D match, TRBD1 (5 bases). CDR3 length equals 13 residues. Germline-derived CDR1 and CDR2 are DFQATT and SNEGSKA (reference sequence). The V end lost 3 bases, the J end lost 4 bases, and 11 bases lay between the germline ends. CDR3 residues: CSASFVGADTQYF. CDR3 coding DNA: TGCAGTGCTAGCTTCGTAGGGGCAGATACGCAGTATTTT.

V gene TRBV9 combines with J gene TRBJ2-2; 12 bases align to TRBD2. V shed 5 bases and J 8 bases; nucleotides not matched to a gene: 4. The CDR3 is 14 residues long. Germline V lookup: CDR1 SGDLS, CDR2 YYNGEE. Here the CDR3 DNA reads TGTGCCAGCAGGCCTAGCGGGAGGGCAGGGGAGCTGTTTTTT. It yields the protein CASRPSGRAGELFF.

This chain links TRBV9 with TRBJ2-1; 16 bases agree with TRBD2. The CDR3 loop spans 20 amino acids. In germline, CDR1 is SGDLS, CDR2 YYNGEE. J lost 0 bases, V lost 3 bases, and 9 bases had no gene match. The CDR3 bases are TGTGCCAGCAGCGATAGGGGACTAGCGGGAGGGGCCCTCTCCTACAATGAGCAGTTCTTC. Amino acid sequence: CASSDRGLAGGALSYNEQFF. Combining the CDR3 with reference TRBV9 and TRBJ2-1 gives the whole variable domain DSGVTQTPKHLITATGQRVTLRCSPRSGDLSVYWYQQSLDQGLQFLIQYYNGEERAKGNILERFSAQQFPDLHSELNLSSLELGDSALYFCASSDRGLAGGALSYNEQFFGPGTRLTVL.

The chain links TRBV30 to TRBJ1-2; TRBD1 aligns across 7 bases. Germline-derived CDR1 and CDR2 are GTSNPN and SVGIG (reference sequence). The CDR3 extends over 15 amino acids. J was trimmed by 3 bases and V by 3 bases; bases with no gene match: 10. CDR3 sequence: CAWSGYQGGYYGYTF. The CDR3 DNA follows: TGTGCCTGGAGCGGCTACCAGGGGGGGTACTATGGCTACACCTTC. Filled out from reference TRBV30 and TRBJ1-2, the complete variable domain reads SQTIHQWPATLVQPVGSPLSLECTVEGTSNPNLYWYRQAAGRGLQLLFYSVGIGQISSEVPQNLSASRPQDRQFILSSKKLLLSDSGFYLCAWSGYQGGYYGYTFGSGTRLTVV.

The chain couples TRBV29-1 to TRBJ1-3; 7 nucleotides align to TRBD1. Germline V gene data show CDR1 as SQVTM and CDR2 as ANQGSEA. V gave up 6 bases and J gave up 4 bases; unmatched junction bases: 6. The CDR3 spans 13 residues. The CDR3 sequence: CSVTTGKGNTIYF. The CDR3 DNA sequence: TGCAGCGTCACGACAGGGAAGGGAAACACCATATATTTT.

The V and J genes are TRBV21-1 and TRBJ2-7; TRBD2 is taken as the D call from the table, unchecked against the DNA. TRBV21-1 is described as a pseudogene. This CDR3 is built from 16 residues. CDR3 in amino acids: CASSKTWTSPTYEQYF. The DNA of the CDR3 is TGTGCCAGCAGCAAAACGTGGACTAGCCCCACCTACGAGCAGTACTTC.